This is a list of T cell receptor beta chains from one sample in a study of blood T cells in healthy people across ages. TCRdb re-called the 5' RACE reads through MiXCR, storing one row per CDR3 protein. The sample holds around 1,500,000 distinct CDR3 sequences, roughly 27% seen once. The sequencing sample was made of blood. Source of these receptors: a woman aged 25 to 39 in good health. Both conserved end residues are part of each CDR3. D genes are given only for firm matches. Clone size is stated in some rows and not others, as once, few, many or a class when expanded.

d_call,v_call,clone_size,j_call,cdr3_nt,cdr3_aa
TRBD2,TRBV9,NA,TRBJ2-3,TGTGCCAGCAGCGTAGCTGGAGCGGGGCCCCAGGATACGCAGTATTTT,CASSVAGAGPQDTQYF
NA,TRBV4-1,many,TRBJ2-7,TGCGCCAGCAGCCAAGGGGGGACCCTCCCCTACGAGCAGTACTTC,CASSQGGTLPYEQYF
NA,TRBV6-1,NA,TRBJ1-4,TGTGCCAGCAAAAGCGAAAAACTGTTTTTT,CASKSEKLFF
NA,TRBV3-1,many,TRBJ2-5,TGTGCCAGCAGCCTCTTTACCACAGCCAGGGGGGAGCAGTACTTC,CASSLFTTARGEQYF
NA,TRBV4-1,NA,TRBJ2-5,TGCGCCAGCAGCCAAGAGTCGTCTCTAGATCCCCAGTACTTC,CASSQESSLDPQYF
TRBD2,TRBV6-2/TRBV6-3,NA,TRBJ2-7,TGTGCCAGCAGGGTGTTTGCGGGGGGGATCTACGGGCAGTACTTC,CASRVFAGGIYGQYF
NA,TRBV7-8,many,TRBJ2-3,TGTGCCAGCAGCTTACGACGGCTCGGGGGTACGCAGTATTTT,CASSLRRLGGTQYF
NA,TRBV6-5,few,TRBJ2-3,TGTGCCAGCACCTGGGGGGGGCTATCGGATACGCAGTATTTT,CASTWGGLSDTQYF
TRBD2,TRBV6-2/TRBV6-3,few,TRBJ2-2,TGTGCCAGCAGTCGGCTAGCGGGAGGGCCGGGCACCGGGGAGCTGTTTTTT,CASSRLAGGPGTGELFF
NA,TRBV4-1,few,TRBJ2-2,TGCGCCAGCAGCCAAGATTGGCGAACTACGAACACCGGGGAGCTGTTTTTT,CASSQDWRTTNTGELFF